What follows are 20 T cell receptor beta chains derived from one specimen sequenced in a study of CD8 T cells in ankylosing spondylitis (TCRdb year 2017). Library generation was performed with 5' RACE. Sequenced using an Illumina HiSeq 2500. In TCRdb, the public reads were trimmed at Q25 with fastp and aligned with MiXCR, with productive beta chains retained. Each entry is one CDR3 protein sequence, shown with its most common DNA and genes. The sample data list hundreds of thousands of distinct CDR3 sequences, and roughly 20% of these were observed just once. Roughly 3.6% of the sample is taken by the ten largest. Specimen: blood, either unsorted or a sorted T cell fraction (not recorded which). All receptors derive from a female donor with ankylosing spondylitis or in good health (not recorded which).

The chain employs TRBV5-6 and TRBJ1-2; D call uncertain. The CDR3 is 15 amino acids. Per germline, CDR1 SGHDT and CDR2 YYEEEE. V was pared by 2 bases and J by 4 bases, with 15 bases between. The CDR3 protein is CASSLSLTEVYGYTF. The DNA for the CDR3 is TGTGCCAGCAGCTTATCGTTGACGGAAGTCTATGGCTACACCTTC. The variable domain in full, completed from reference TRBV5-6 and TRBJ1-2, reads DAGVTQSPTHLIKTRGQQVTLRCSPKSGHDTVSWYQQALGQGPQFIFQYYEEEERQRGNFPDRFSGHQFPNYSSELNVNALLLGDSALYLCASSLSLTEVYGYTFGSGTRLTVV.

This sequence joins TRBV10-2 and TRBJ2-3, with 13 bases lining up with TRBD2. CDR1 WSHSY and CDR2 SAAADI come from the germline V gene. V lost 4 bases to trimming and J lost 1 base; unmatched junction nucleotides: 5. The CDR3 extends over 17 amino acids. Written as DNA, the CDR3 is TGCGCCAGCAGTGGGACTAGCGGGAGCTGGGGCACAGATACGCAGTATTTT. It codes for CASSGTSGSWGTDTQYF.

The chain carries TRBV12-3 or TRBV12-4 and TRBJ2-1; D remains ambiguous. The CDR3 extends over 13 amino acids. V lost 4 bases and J lost 0, with 4 bases in between. The CDR3 DNA follows: TGTGCCAGCAGTTATAGCTCCTACAATGAGCAGTTCTTC. It encodes CASSYSSYNEQFF.

The chain uses TRBV20-1 and TRBJ2-7; D possibly uses TRBD1 or TRBD2 (5 bases each). The CDR3 totals 14 residues. Germline CDR1 reads DFQATT; CDR2 reads SNEGSKA (reference sequence). Trimming removed 1 base at V and 6 bases at J, with 16 bases between. This CDR3 reads CSARVRASLVEQYF. In DNA, the CDR3 is TGCAGTGCTAGAGTCAGGGCTAGCCTAGTCGAGCAGTACTTC.

This clonotype was counted between two and nine times. This chain links TRBV5-1 with TRBJ2-3, with TRBD1 matching over 7 bases. There are 15 residues in the CDR3. With 7 bases clipped from V and 1 base from J, the junction kept 9 bases outside the gene matches. Germline V gene sequence: CDR1 SGHRS, CDR2 YFSETQ. This chain's CDR3 is CASSFFGQGTDTQYF. CDR3 DNA sequence: TGCGCCAGCTCGTTTTTTGGACAGGGCACAGATACGCAGTATTTT. Together with reference TRBV5-1 and TRBJ2-3, the CDR3 gives the full variable domain: KAGVTQTPRYLIKTRGQQVTLSCSPISGHRSVSWYQQTPGQGLQFLFEYFSETQRNKGNFPGRFSGRQFSNSRSEMNVSTLELGDSALYLCASSFFGQGTDTQYFGPGTRLTVL.

The DNA for the CDR3 is TGCGCCAGCAGCACCCTACAGGGGGCAACATATACGCAGTATTTT. It is translated as CASSTLQGATYTQYF. V is TRBV5-1 and J is TRBJ2-3; 9 bases match TRBD1. From germline, CDR1 is SGHRS and CDR2 YFSETQ. The CDR3 is made up of 15 amino acids. V trimming: 4 bases; J trimming: 7 bases; junction bases outside the gene matches: 10.

Notes on this clonotype: One end of the junction fails to match germline, which may point to a read error. The J gene is TRBJ2-3, the V gene TRBV20-1; a weak D match, TRBD2 (6 bases). Per germline, CDR1 DFQATT and CDR2 SNEGSKA (reference sequence). This CDR3 has 16 residues. This CDR3 reads CCARDSRAGLTDTQYF. CDR3 coding DNA: TGCTGTGCTAGAGATTCCCGGGCGGGACTCACAGATACGCAGTATTTT.

The rearrangement uses TRBV4-2 and TRBJ1-1; tentative D call: TRBD1 (5 bases). V was cut by 4 bases and J by 1 base, with 10 bases left in between. The germline V gene has CDR1 LGHNA and CDR2 YNFKEQ. The length of the CDR3 is 14 residues. DNA for the CDR3: TGTGCCAGCAGCCTCGACAGTAAGAACACTGAAGCTTTCTTT. This translates into CASSLDSKNTEAFF.

The chain employs TRBV28 and TRBJ1-5; 9 bases agree with TRBD1. CDR3 length: 12 amino acids. Per the germline V gene, CDR1 is MDHEN and CDR2 is SYDVKM. The V segment lost 11 bases and the J segment 4 bases; nucleotides outside the gene matches: 3. The CDR3 region has the DNA TGTGCCGGCGGGACAGGGAATCAGCCCCAGCATTTT. Amino acids: CAGGTGNQPQHF.

This rearrangement joins TRBV6-2 or TRBV6-3 to TRBJ2-1, with TRBD1 matching 7 bases. V was pared by 6 bases and J by 0 bases, with 14 bases of the junction left unmatched. There are 18 residues in the CDR3. Germline assignment: CDR1 MNHEY and CDR2 SVGEGT. The DNA for the CDR3 is TGTGCCAGCAGAGGCGGTGATAGGGGGCCCAGCTCCTACAATGAGCAGTTCTTC. Translation gives CASRGGDRGPSSYNEQFF.

DNA of the CDR3: TGTGCCAGCAGGGGAGGCCTAGCCTACGAGCAGTACTTC. Translation gives CASRGGLAYEQYF. The genes are TRBV27 and TRBJ2-7, with D possibly TRBD2 on 6 matching bases. V was pared by 6 bases and J by 2 bases, with 11 bases between. From germline, CDR1 is MNHEY and CDR2 SMNVEV (reference sequence). The CDR3 is made up of 13 amino acids.

J is TRBJ2-7 and V is TRBV4-2, with D unresolved. The V gene's germline CDR1 is LGHNA and CDR2 YNFKEQ. The CDR3 is made up of 15 amino acids. Trimming cost V 4 bases and J 1 base, with 14 bases left between them. The CDR3, as DNA: TGTGCCAGCAGCCCCCGGGCCCCAGCTTCCTACGAGCAGTACTTC. This encodes CASSPRAPASYEQYF.

V and J are TRBV2 and TRBJ2-2; TRBD2 might be the D (6 bases). The V end lost 6 bases, the J end lost 7 bases, and 18 bases lay between the germline ends. This CDR3 has 15 residues. Germline V lookup: CDR1 SNHLY, CDR2 FYNNEI. The CDR3 loop reads CASRRTRGDGGELFF. DNA of the CDR3: TGTGCCAGCAGAAGGACTCGCGGGGACGGCGGGGAGCTGTTTTTT.

Comments on this clonotype: A junction boundary mismatches the germline segment, possibly from a read error. This chain links TRBV3-1 with TRBJ2-2; D might be TRBD1 (5 bases). The CDR3 length is 14 residues. From germline, CDR1 is LGHDT and CDR2 YNNKEL (reference sequence). Here the CDR3 reads CASSKDGASGELFF. CDR3 nucleotides: TGTGCCAGCAGCAAAGATGGGGCGTCCGGGGAGCTGTTTTTT.

In its sample, this clonotype was seen a few times. The rearrangement links TRBV27 to TRBJ2-1, with 9 nucleotides matching TRBD2. This CDR3 has 18 residues. V shed 5 bases and J 10 bases; nucleotides not matched to a gene: 21. Germline V gene data show CDR1 as MNHEY and CDR2 as SMNVEV (reference sequence). The CDR3 sequence is CASSPLKAGGPEKGEQFF. The CDR3 DNA reads TGTGCCAGCAGTCCTTTAAAGGCGGGAGGGCCCGAAAAAGGAGAGCAGTTCTTC.

The chain links TRBV11-1 to TRBJ2-2; TRBD1 matches at 8 bases. Germline V lookup: CDR1 SGHAT, CDR2 FQDESV (reference sequence). The CDR3 runs 16 residues. The trim removed 2 bases at V and 5 bases at J, leaving 7 bases unmatched. CDR3 amino acids: CASSLNTGGRTGELFF. The CDR3 nucleotides read TGTGCCAGCAGCTTAAACACAGGGGGGAGGACCGGGGAGCTGTTTTTT.

The sample holds many counts of this clonotype. This rearrangement joins TRBV29-1 to TRBJ2-2; D is uncertain. V was pared by 5 bases and J by 6 bases, with 10 bases between. This CDR3 is 12 amino acids long. Germline assignment: CDR1 SQVTM and CDR2 ANQGSEA. DNA for the CDR3: TGCAGCGTTAGAAGGGCAGCCGGGGAGCTGTTTTTT. Amino acids: CSVRRAAGELFF.

The V gene is TRBV6-4, the J gene TRBJ2-1; D gene ambiguous. Germline V gene lookup returns CDR1 MRHNA and CDR2 SNTAGT. CDR3 size: 16 residues. V lost 0 bases to trimming and J lost 2 bases, with 11 bases between them. This chain's CDR3 is CASSDSVGTTYNEQFF. In nucleotides, the CDR3 is TGTGCCAGCAGTGACTCGGTGGGAACTACCTACAATGAGCAGTTCTTC.

This rearrangement joins TRBV15 to TRBJ2-5; 9 bases match TRBD1. The CDR3 runs to 16 residues. The J segment lost 5 bases and the V segment lost 10 bases, leaving 17 bases of the junction unmatched. The germline V gene has CDR1 LNHNV and CDR2 YYDKDF (reference sequence). The CDR3, as DNA: TGTGCCATCTACTGGGCCCGGGACAGGGTTCGTGAGACCCAGTACTTC. Translating it yields CAIYWARDRVRETQYF.

There are many counts of this clonotype. The rearrangement uses TRBV5-1 and TRBJ2-7; D is ambiguous. Germline CDR1 reads SGHRS; CDR2 reads YFSETQ. This CDR3 is built from 13 residues. Deletions cut 0 bases from V and 4 bases from J, with 8 bases between. In DNA, the CDR3 is TGCGCCAGCAGCTTGGACAGCCCTTACGAGCAGTACTTC. Translated: CASSLDSPYEQYF.